A selection of T cell receptor beta chains follows, all from one sample in a study of cytomegalovirus exposure and HLA in healthy donors. The protocol was immunoSEQ multiplex PCR, while the TCRdb copy is restricted to in-frame clones and leaves out a portion. Counted here are 150,000 or so clones, over 75% occurring once; the ten biggest clones make up 0.55% to 0.8%. Input material: PBMCs. The receptors derive from a male donor in good health and CMV-seronegative. Each CDR3 is given with its conserved first and last residue. Fields, in order: clone size, V gene, CDR3 length, J gene, D gene, CDR3 DNA, CDR3 protein. D genes are given only for firm matches. Where a row states a size, it is once, few, many or the class of an expanded clone; other rows omit it.

clone size: NA; V gene: TRBV5-1; CDR3 length: 16; J gene: TRBJ2-3; D gene: TRBD2; CDR3 DNA: TGCGCCAGCAGCTTCGGCTTAGCGGGGCGAACAGATACGCAGTATTTT; CDR3 protein: CASSFGLAGRTDTQYF
clone size: NA; V gene: TRBV4-3; CDR3 length: 17; J gene: TRBJ1-5; D gene: NA; CDR3 DNA: TGCGCCAGCAGCCAAGGCAGCGTGTCAGGGGGCAATCAGCCCCAGCATTTT; CDR3 protein: CASSQGSVSGGNQPQHF
clone size: NA; V gene: TRBV12-5; CDR3 length: 12; J gene: TRBJ2-7; D gene: NA; CDR3 DNA: TGTGCTAGTGGGGTAGGGGCAAACGAGCAGTACTTC; CDR3 protein: CASGVGANEQYF
clone size: NA; V gene: TRBV28; CDR3 length: 20; J gene: TRBJ1-5; D gene: NA; CDR3 DNA: TGTGCCAGCAGCTCTAATTGGGGCTTAGGGCCTTCGTTGGCCCCTCAGCCCCAGCATTTT; CDR3 protein: CASSSNWGLGPSLAPQPQHF
clone size: NA; V gene: TRBV13; CDR3 length: 15; J gene: TRBJ2-4; D gene: TRBD1; CDR3 DNA: TGTGCCAGCAGCTCGACAGGGTCGGCCAAAAACATTCAGTACTTC; CDR3 protein: CASSSTGSAKNIQYF
clone size: few; V gene: TRBV15; CDR3 length: 14; J gene: TRBJ1-5; D gene: NA; CDR3 DNA: TGTGCCACCAGCCTCCGACAGCGGGATCAGCCCCAGCATTTT; CDR3 protein: CATSLRQRDQPQHF
clone size: once; V gene: TRBV7-2; CDR3 length: 13; J gene: TRBJ1-2; D gene: TRBD1; CDR3 DNA: TGTGCCAGCAGCTTCGACAGGGACGGAGGCTACACCTTC; CDR3 protein: CASSFDRDGGYTF
clone size: NA; V gene: TRBV9; CDR3 length: 15; J gene: TRBJ1-2; D gene: TRBD1; CDR3 DNA: TGTGCCAGCAGCGACCTGACAGGGTTCCGGTATGGCTACACCTTC; CDR3 protein: CASSDLTGFRYGYTF
clone size: few; V gene: TRBV30; CDR3 length: 13; J gene: TRBJ1-6; D gene: NA; CDR3 DNA: TGTGCCTGGACGGAGCTCTATAATTCACCCCTCCACTTT; CDR3 protein: CAWTELYNSPLHF
clone size: few; V gene: TRBV5-1; CDR3 length: 13; J gene: TRBJ1-2; D gene: NA; CDR3 DNA: TGCGCCAGCAGCTTGGGGTACGGGGATGGCTACACCTTC; CDR3 protein: CASSLGYGDGYTF
clone size: NA; V gene: TRBV29-1; CDR3 length: 13; J gene: TRBJ2-7; D gene: NA; CDR3 DNA: TGCAGCGCCCGGGAAGTCCCGTTGAGTGAGCAGTACTTC; CDR3 protein: CSAREVPLSEQYF
clone size: NA; V gene: TRBV7-2; CDR3 length: 15; J gene: TRBJ1-2; D gene: TRBD1; CDR3 DNA: TGTGCCAGCAGCTTCACGGGACAGCTAGCCTATGGCTACACCTTC; CDR3 protein: CASSFTGQLAYGYTF
clone size: NA; V gene: TRBV27; CDR3 length: 16; J gene: TRBJ2-7; D gene: TRBD2; CDR3 DNA: TGTGCCAGCAGTCCCAGGATCGCGGGGGGAGTTCGGGAGCAGTACTTC; CDR3 protein: CASSPRIAGGVREQYF
clone size: NA; V gene: TRBV9; CDR3 length: 14; J gene: TRBJ2-5; D gene: NA; CDR3 DNA: TGTGCCAGCAGCGAGACGGGGTCCCAAGAGACCCAGTACTTC; CDR3 protein: CASSETGSQETQYF
clone size: few; V gene: TRBV5-5; CDR3 length: 14; J gene: TRBJ1-5; D gene: NA; CDR3 DNA: TGTGCCAGCAGCTTTCTCGAGAGCAATCAGCCCCAGCATTTT; CDR3 protein: CASSFLESNQPQHF
clone size: NA; V gene: TRBV28; CDR3 length: 15; J gene: TRBJ1-5; D gene: NA; CDR3 DNA: TGTGCCAGCAGAGACAACAGGATTTTCAATCAGCCCCAGCATTTT; CDR3 protein: CASRDNRIFNQPQHF
clone size: NA; V gene: TRBV2; CDR3 length: 13; J gene: TRBJ1-1; D gene: NA; CDR3 DNA: TGTGCCAGCAGTTTAGGACAGAACACTGAAGCTTTCTTT; CDR3 protein: CASSLGQNTEAFF
clone size: NA; V gene: TRBV7-9; CDR3 length: 15; J gene: TRBJ1-3; D gene: TRBD1; CDR3 DNA: TGTGCCAGCAGCAGAACAGGGGTCTCTGGAAACACCATATATTTT; CDR3 protein: CASSRTGVSGNTIYF
clone size: few; V gene: TRBV11-1; CDR3 length: 15; J gene: TRBJ1-1; D gene: TRBD1; CDR3 DNA: TGTGCCAGCACCCAGGGGGCAGGGTTCGACACTGAAGCTTTCTTT; CDR3 protein: CASTQGAGFDTEAFF
clone size: NA; V gene: TRBV4-2; CDR3 length: 15; J gene: TRBJ2-2; D gene: TRBD1; CDR3 DNA: TGTGCCAGCAGCATCTACGGACAGGGGGTCGGGGAGCTGTTTTTT; CDR3 protein: CASSIYGQGVGELFF
clone size: NA; V gene: TRBV30; CDR3 length: 14; J gene: TRBJ1-4; D gene: NA; CDR3 DNA: TGTGCCTGGTCCGCGGACGGGGGGAATGAAAAACTGTTTTTT; CDR3 protein: CAWSADGGNEKLFF
clone size: NA; V gene: TRBV6-6; CDR3 length: 16; J gene: TRBJ1-5; D gene: TRBD1; CDR3 DNA: TGTGCCAGCAGTTACCACGGACAGGGGGGAAATCAGCCCCAGCATTTT; CDR3 protein: CASSYHGQGGNQPQHF
clone size: once; V gene: TRBV25-1; CDR3 length: 15; J gene: TRBJ2-6; D gene: NA; CDR3 DNA: TGTGCCAGCAGCGTGACAGGACTCGGAGGCAACGTCCTGACTTTC; CDR3 protein: CASSVTGLGGNVLTF
clone size: NA; V gene: TRBV7-6; CDR3 length: 16; J gene: TRBJ2-3; D gene: TRBD2; CDR3 DNA: TGTGCCAGCAGTTCCCCCGGGCGGGGGGGGGCAGATACGCAGTATTTT; CDR3 protein: CASSSPGRGGADTQYF
clone size: NA; V gene: TRBV6-5; CDR3 length: 13; J gene: TRBJ1-2; D gene: NA; CDR3 DNA: TGTGCCAGCAGTTACTCTGCGCGGTATGGCTACACCTTC; CDR3 protein: CASSYSARYGYTF
clone size: NA; V gene: TRBV2; CDR3 length: 14; J gene: TRBJ1-6; D gene: TRBD1; CDR3 DNA: TGTGCCAGCAGTCTAGACAGGGGCTATTCACCCCTCCACTTT; CDR3 protein: CASSLDRGYSPLHF
clone size: once; V gene: TRBV5-1; CDR3 length: 14; J gene: TRBJ1-2; D gene: NA; CDR3 DNA: TGCGCCAGCAGCGCCGGGGGGGGTAACTATGGCTACACCTTC; CDR3 protein: CASSAGGGNYGYTF
clone size: NA; V gene: TRBV7-2; CDR3 length: 17; J gene: TRBJ2-5; D gene: NA; CDR3 DNA: TGTGCCAGCAGCTCCCTCTCCTTACAGGATCCCCGGGAGACCCAGTACTTC; CDR3 protein: CASSSLSLQDPRETQYF
clone size: NA; V gene: TRBV2; CDR3 length: 14; J gene: TRBJ2-5; D gene: TRBD1; CDR3 DNA: TGTGCCAGCAGTGAACTGACAGGGGGGGAGACCCAGTACTTC; CDR3 protein: CASSELTGGETQYF
clone size: once; V gene: TRBV28; CDR3 length: 14; J gene: TRBJ1-2; D gene: NA; CDR3 DNA: TGTGCCAGCAGTGTCACCCCGCGGAACTATGGCTACACCTTC; CDR3 protein: CASSVTPRNYGYTF
clone size: NA; V gene: TRBV7-2; CDR3 length: 16; J gene: TRBJ2-2; D gene: TRBD2; CDR3 DNA: TGTGCCAGCAGCTTGAATAGCGGGAGTTTGGGCGGGGAGCTGTTTTTT; CDR3 protein: CASSLNSGSLGGELFF
clone size: once; V gene: TRBV21-1; CDR3 length: 16; J gene: TRBJ1-6; D gene: NA; CDR3 DNA: TGTGCCAGCAGCACCGGCCTCGCGGCTCATAATTCACCCCTCCACTTT; CDR3 protein: CASSTGLAAHNSPLHF
clone size: NA; V gene: TRBV4-3; CDR3 length: 15; J gene: TRBJ2-7; D gene: TRBD2; CDR3 DNA: TGCGCCAGCAGCCAAGGACTAGCGGGGGAACTCGAGCAGTACTTC; CDR3 protein: CASSQGLAGELEQYF
clone size: NA; V gene: TRBV10-3; CDR3 length: 14; J gene: TRBJ2-3; D gene: NA; CDR3 DNA: TGTGCCATCAGTGTAGGGGGAGGGACAGATACGCAGTATTTT; CDR3 protein: CAISVGGGTDTQYF
clone size: NA; V gene: TRBV27; CDR3 length: 14; J gene: TRBJ1-1; D gene: NA; CDR3 DNA: TGTGCCAGCAGTTTATCGGGGGCGGAGACTGAAGCTTTCTTT; CDR3 protein: CASSLSGAETEAFF
clone size: NA; V gene: TRBV27; CDR3 length: 14; J gene: TRBJ2-1; D gene: NA; CDR3 DNA: TGTGCCAGCAGTTTCAGGGGGGCCTACAATGAGCAGTTCTTC; CDR3 protein: CASSFRGAYNEQFF
clone size: NA; V gene: TRBV18; CDR3 length: 13; J gene: TRBJ2-1; D gene: NA; CDR3 DNA: TGTGCCAGCTCACCACGGCGGCACAATGAGCAGTTCTTC; CDR3 protein: CASSPRRHNEQFF